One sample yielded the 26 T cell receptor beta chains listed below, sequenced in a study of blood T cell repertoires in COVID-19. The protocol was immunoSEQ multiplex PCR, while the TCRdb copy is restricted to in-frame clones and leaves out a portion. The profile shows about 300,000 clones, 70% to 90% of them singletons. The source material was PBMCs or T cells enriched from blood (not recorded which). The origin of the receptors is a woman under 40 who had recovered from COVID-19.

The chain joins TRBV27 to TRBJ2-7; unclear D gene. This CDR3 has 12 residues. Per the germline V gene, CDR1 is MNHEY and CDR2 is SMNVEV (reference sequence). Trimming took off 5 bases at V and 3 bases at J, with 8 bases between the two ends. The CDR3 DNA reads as TGTGCCAGCAGTCGAACAAACTACGAGCAGTACTTC. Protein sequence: CASSRTNYEQYF.

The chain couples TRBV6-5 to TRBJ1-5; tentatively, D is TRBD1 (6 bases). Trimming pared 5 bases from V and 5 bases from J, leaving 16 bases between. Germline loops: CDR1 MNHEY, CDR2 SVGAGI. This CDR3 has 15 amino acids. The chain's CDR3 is CASSTTRTEHQPQHF. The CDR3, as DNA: TGTGCCAGCAGTACGACCAGGACAGAGCATCAGCCCCAGCATTTT.

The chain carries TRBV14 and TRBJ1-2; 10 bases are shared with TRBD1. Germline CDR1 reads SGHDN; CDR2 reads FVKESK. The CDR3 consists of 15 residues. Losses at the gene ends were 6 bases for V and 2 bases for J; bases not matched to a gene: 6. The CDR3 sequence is CASRHDRGRNYGYTF. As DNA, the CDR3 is TGTGCCAGCAGACATGACAGGGGGCGCAACTATGGCTACACCTTC.

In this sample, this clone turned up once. CDR3 bases: TGTGCCAGCAGCTTAGTAAGGGGGCTAGATGGCTACACCTTC. Translating gives CASSLVRGLDGYTF. The chain combines TRBV7-2 with TRBJ1-2; 7 bases are a match to TRBD1. The ends lost 1 base at V and 6 bases at J; junction bases unmatched: 5. Germline V gene data show CDR1 as SGHTA and CDR2 as FQGNSA. The length of the CDR3 is 14 residues. The whole variable domain, filled in from reference TRBV7-2 and TRBJ1-2, reads GAGVSQSPSNKVTEKGKDVELRCDPISGHTALYWYRQSLGQGLEFLIYFQGNSAPDKSGLPSDRFSAERTGGSVSTLTIQRTQQEDSAVYLCASSLVRGLDGYTFGSGTRLTVV.

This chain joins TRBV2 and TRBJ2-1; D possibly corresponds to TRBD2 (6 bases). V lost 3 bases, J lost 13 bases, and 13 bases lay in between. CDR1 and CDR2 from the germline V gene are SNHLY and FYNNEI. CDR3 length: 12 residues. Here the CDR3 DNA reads TGTGCCAGCAGTGACCTGTTGCGGGGTCAGTTCTTC. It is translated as CASSDLLRGQFF.

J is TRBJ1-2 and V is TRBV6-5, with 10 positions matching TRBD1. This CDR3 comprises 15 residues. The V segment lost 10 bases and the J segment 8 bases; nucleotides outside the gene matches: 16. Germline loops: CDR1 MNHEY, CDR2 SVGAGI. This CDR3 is CATDPRDRGLKGYTF. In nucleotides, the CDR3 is TGTGCCACCGACCCACGAGACAGGGGGCTTAAGGGCTACACCTTC.

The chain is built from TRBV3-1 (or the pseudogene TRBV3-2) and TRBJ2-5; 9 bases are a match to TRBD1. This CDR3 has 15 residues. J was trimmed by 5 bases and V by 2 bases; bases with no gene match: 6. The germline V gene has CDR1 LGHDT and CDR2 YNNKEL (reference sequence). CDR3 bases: TGTGCCAGCAGCCAACTGGACAGGGGAGAGGAGACCCAGTACTTC. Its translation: CASSQLDRGEETQYF.

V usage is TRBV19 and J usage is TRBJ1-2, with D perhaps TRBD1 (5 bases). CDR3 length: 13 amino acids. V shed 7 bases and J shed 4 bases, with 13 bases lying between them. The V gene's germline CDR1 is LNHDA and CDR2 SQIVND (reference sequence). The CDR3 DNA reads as TGTGCCAGTACTTTGGACCAGGGCTATGGCTACACCTTC. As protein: CASTLDQGYGYTF. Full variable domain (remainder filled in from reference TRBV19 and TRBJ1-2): DGGITQSPKYLFRKEGQNVTLSCEQNLNHDAMYWYRQDPGQGLRLIYYSQIVNDFQKGDIAEGYSVSREKKESFPLTVTSAQKNPTAFYLCASTLDQGYGYTFGSGTRLTVV.

CDR3 amino acids: CASSPDNISPLHF. CDR3 coding DNA: TGTGCCAGCTCACCAGACAATATCTCACCCCTCCACTTT. The V and J genes are TRBV18 and TRBJ1-6; the D is unclear. The ends were cut back, 2 bases at V and 10 bases at J, with 9 bases in the middle. Germline CDR1 is KGHSH and CDR2 is LQKENI. This CDR3 has 13 amino acids.

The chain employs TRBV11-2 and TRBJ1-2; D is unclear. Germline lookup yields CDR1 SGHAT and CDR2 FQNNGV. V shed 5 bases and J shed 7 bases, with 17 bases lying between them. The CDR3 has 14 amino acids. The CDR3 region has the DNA TGTGCCAGCAGCCCTGGCGTCGGCGGCTCTGGCTACACCTTC. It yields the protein CASSPGVGGSGYTF.

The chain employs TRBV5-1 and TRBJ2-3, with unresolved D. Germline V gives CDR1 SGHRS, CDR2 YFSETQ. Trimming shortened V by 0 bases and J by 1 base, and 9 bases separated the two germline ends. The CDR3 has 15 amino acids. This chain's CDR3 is CASSLADFRTDTQYF. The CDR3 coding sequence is TGCGCCAGCAGCTTGGCAGATTTTCGCACAGATACGCAGTATTTT.

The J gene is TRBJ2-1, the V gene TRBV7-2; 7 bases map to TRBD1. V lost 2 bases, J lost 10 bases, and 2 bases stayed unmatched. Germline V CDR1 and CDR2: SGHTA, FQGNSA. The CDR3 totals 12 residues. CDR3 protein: CASSLRGREQFF. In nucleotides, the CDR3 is TGTGCCAGCAGCTTAAGGGGGCGAGAGCAGTTCTTC.

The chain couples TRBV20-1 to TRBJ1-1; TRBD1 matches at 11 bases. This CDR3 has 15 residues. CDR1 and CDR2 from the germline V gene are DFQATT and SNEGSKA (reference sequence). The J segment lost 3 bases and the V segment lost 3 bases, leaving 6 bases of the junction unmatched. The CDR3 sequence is CSASGDRGRDTEAFF. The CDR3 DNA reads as TGCAGTGCTAGTGGGGACAGGGGGAGGGACACTGAAGCTTTCTTT.

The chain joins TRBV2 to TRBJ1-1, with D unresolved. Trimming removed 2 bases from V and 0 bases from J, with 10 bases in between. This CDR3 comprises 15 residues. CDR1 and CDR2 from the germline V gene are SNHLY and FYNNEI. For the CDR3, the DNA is TGTGCCAGCAGTGAACGTGGGCTTATGAACACTGAAGCTTTCTTT. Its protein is CASSERGLMNTEAFF.

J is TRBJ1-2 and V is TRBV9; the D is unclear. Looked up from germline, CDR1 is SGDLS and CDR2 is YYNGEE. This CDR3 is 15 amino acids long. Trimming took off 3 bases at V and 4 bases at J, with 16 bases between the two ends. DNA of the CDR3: TGTGCCAGCAGCGAGGACCGGGATTCGTTCTATGGCTACACCTTC. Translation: CASSEDRDSFYGYTF. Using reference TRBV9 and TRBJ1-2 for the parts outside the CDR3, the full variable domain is DSGVTQTPKHLITATGQRVTLRCSPRSGDLSVYWYQQSLDQGLQFLIQYYNGEERAKGNILERFSAQQFPDLHSELNLSSLELGDSALYFCASSEDRDSFYGYTFGSGTRLTVV.

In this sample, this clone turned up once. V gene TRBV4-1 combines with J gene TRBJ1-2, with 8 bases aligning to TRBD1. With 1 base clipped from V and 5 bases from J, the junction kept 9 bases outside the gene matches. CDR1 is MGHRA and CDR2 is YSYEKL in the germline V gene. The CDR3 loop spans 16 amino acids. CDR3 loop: CASSQGPGGADYGYTF. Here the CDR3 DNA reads TGCGCCAGCAGCCAAGGTCCAGGGGGCGCCGATTATGGCTACACCTTC.

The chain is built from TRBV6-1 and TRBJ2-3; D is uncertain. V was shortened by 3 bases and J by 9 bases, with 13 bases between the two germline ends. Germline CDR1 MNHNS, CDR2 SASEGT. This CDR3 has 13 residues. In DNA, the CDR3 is TGTGCCAGCAGTGACCTACTTCACGGGACGCAGTATTTT. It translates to CASSDLLHGTQYF.

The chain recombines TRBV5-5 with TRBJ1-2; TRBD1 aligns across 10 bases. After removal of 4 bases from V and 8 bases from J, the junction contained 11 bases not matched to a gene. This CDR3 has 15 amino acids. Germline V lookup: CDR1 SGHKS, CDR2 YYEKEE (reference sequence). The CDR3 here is CASSPSGTGAKGYTF. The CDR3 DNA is TGTGCCAGCAGCCCGTCGGGGACAGGGGCGAAGGGCTACACCTTC.

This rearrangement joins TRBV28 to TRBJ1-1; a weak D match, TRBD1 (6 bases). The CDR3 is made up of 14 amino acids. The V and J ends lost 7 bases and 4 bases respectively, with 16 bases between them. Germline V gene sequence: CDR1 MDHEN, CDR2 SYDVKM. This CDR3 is CASKGGGGTTEAFF. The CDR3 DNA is TGTGCCAGCAAAGGGGGGGGCGGTACCACTGAAGCTTTCTTT.

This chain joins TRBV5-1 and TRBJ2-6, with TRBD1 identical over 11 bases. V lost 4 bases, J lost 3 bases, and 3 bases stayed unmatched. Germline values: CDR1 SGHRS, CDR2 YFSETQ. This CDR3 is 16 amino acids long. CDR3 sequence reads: CASSVDRGLGANVLTF. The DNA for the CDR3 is TGCGCCAGCAGCGTGGACAGGGGGCTTGGGGCCAACGTCCTGACTTTC.

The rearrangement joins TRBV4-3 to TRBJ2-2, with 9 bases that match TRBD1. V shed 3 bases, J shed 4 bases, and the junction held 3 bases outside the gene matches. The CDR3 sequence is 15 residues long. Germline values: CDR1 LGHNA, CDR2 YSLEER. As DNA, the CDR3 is TGCGCCAGCAGCCAGGGACAGGGACTCACCGGGGAGCTGTTTTTT. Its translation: CASSQGQGLTGELFF.

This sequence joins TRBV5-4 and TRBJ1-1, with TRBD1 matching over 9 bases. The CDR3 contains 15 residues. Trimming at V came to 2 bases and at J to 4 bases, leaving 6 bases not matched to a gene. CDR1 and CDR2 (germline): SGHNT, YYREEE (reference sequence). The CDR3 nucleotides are TGTGCCAGCAGCTTTGGACAGGGGCCTGGCACTGAAGCTTTCTTT. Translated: CASSFGQGPGTEAFF.

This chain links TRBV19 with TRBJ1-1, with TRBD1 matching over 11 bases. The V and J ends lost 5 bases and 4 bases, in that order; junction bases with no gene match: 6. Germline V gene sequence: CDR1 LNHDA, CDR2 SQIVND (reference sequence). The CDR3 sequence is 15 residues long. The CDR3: CASSAGQGAATEAFF. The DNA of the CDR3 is TGTGCCAGTAGTGCCGGACAGGGGGCAGCCACTGAAGCTTTCTTT.

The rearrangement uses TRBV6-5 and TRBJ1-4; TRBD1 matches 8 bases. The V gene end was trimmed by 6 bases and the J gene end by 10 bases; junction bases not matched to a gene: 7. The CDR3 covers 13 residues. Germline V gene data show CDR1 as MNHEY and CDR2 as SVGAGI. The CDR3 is CASSKDRAGKLFF. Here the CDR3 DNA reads TGTGCCAGCAGCAAGGACAGGGCAGGAAAACTGTTTTTT.

In DNA form, the CDR3 reads TGTGCCAGCAGCCAGGGGGCTACGCCGGGTGGCTACACCTTC. Protein product: CASSQGATPGGYTF. This rearrangement joins TRBV5-8 to TRBJ1-2, with TRBD1 identical over 8 bases. Germline CDR1 reads SGHTS; CDR2 reads YDEGEE. The CDR3 totals 14 residues. Trimming took 4 bases from V and 7 from J; bases not matched to a gene: 9. The full variable domain, with the rest looked up from reference TRBV5-8 and TRBJ1-2, is EAGVTQSPTHLIKTRGQQATLRCSPISGHTSVYWYQQALGLGLQFLLWYDEGEERNRGNFPPRFSGRQFPNYSSELNVNALELEDSALYLCASSQGATPGGYTFGSGTRLTVV.

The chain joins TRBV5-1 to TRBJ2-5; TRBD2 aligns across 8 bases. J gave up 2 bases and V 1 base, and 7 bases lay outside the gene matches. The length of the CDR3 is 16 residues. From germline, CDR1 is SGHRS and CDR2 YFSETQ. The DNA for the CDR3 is TGCGCCAGCAGCTTGTACGTGCGGGGGGCGCAAGAGACCCAGTACTTC. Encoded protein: CASSLYVRGAQETQYF.